Following are 8 T cell receptor beta chains from one sample sequenced in a study of shared clonotypes between healthy human individuals. The repertoire was sequenced with immunoSEQ multiplex PCR; TCRdb's copy has only in-frame clones and lacks some. The sample carries some 2.3 million clones, 80% to 95% recorded once. The specimen was naive CD4+ T cells from PBMCs. Subset reported: CD45RA+ positively selected. These receptors were obtained from a man younger than 35 in good health. Some clones in this sample may be carry-over from other donors' samples.

The V and J genes are TRBV7-6 and TRBJ2-5, with D perhaps TRBD2 (7 bases). Germline-derived CDR1 and CDR2 are SGHVS and FNYEAQ. This CDR3 is built from 14 residues. V dropped 5 bases and J dropped 5 bases, with 15 bases sitting between them. The CDR3 region has the DNA TGTGCCAGCAGCCCAAGGGGGGGCAGGGAGACCCAGTACTTC. It is translated as CASSPRGGRETQYF.

In DNA, the CDR3 is TGTGCCAGCAGCGCGCAACCTTATAGCAATCAGCCCCAGCATTTT. Its protein is CASSAQPYSNQPQHF. The chain links TRBV9 to TRBJ1-5; D gene ambiguous. The CDR3 totals 15 residues. Trimming removed 3 bases at V and 0 bases at J, with 10 bases between. Germline loops: CDR1 SGDLS, CDR2 YYNGEE.

This rearrangement joins TRBV10-3 to TRBJ2-5; D is undetermined. The CDR3 is made up of 15 amino acids. Germline V lookup: CDR1 ENHRY, CDR2 SYGVKD. V gave up 10 bases and J gave up 1 base, with 19 bases separating them. The CDR3 DNA follows: TGTGCCACGGGTCTTGCAAGGTCTACCCAAGAGACCCAGTACTTC. Residues: CATGLARSTQETQYF.

This clone was detected once. This chain links TRBV5-1 with TRBJ2-5; no firm D call. The CDR3 has 15 residues. V was trimmed by 0 bases and J by 1 base, leaving 10 bases between them. The germline V gene encodes CDR1 SGHRS and CDR2 YFSETQ. The CDR3 DNA reads as TGCGCCAGCAGCTTGGTTTCGCTACCCCAAGAGACCCAGTACTTC. Translation: CASSLVSLPQETQYF.

J is TRBJ2-6 and V is TRBV7-8, with TRBD2 as a possible D gene (5 bases). The CDR3 has 16 residues. Germline CDR1 is SGHVS and CDR2 is FQNEAQ. The V gene lost 5 bases and the J gene lost 1 base, with 12 bases spanning the gap. CDR3 in DNA: TGTGCCAGCAGCCCCCGGACGGGATCTGGGGCCAACGTCCTGACTTTC. Protein product: CASSPRTGSGANVLTF. The full variable domain, in which reference TRBV7-8 and TRBJ2-6 provide the parts outside the CDR3, is GAGVSQSPRYKVAKRGQDVALRCDPISGHVSLFWYQQALGQGPEFLTYFQNEAQLDKSGLPSDRFFAERPEGSVSTLKIQRTQQEDSAVYLCASSPRTGSGANVLTFGAGSRLTVL.

V and J are TRBV29-1 and TRBJ2-1, with TRBD1 matching over 10 bases. The CDR3 runs 13 residues. Germline trimming cut 5 bases from V and 7 bases from J; bases unmatched to any gene: 5. Germline values: CDR1 SQVTM, CDR2 ANQGSEA. The CDR3 bases are TGCAGCGTTTCGACAGGGGGCAGGAATGAGCAGTTCTTC. This encodes CSVSTGGRNEQFF.

The gene calls are TRBV28 and TRBJ1-5; maybe TRBD1 (5 bases). The CDR3 extends over 14 amino acids. The V end was cut by 8 bases, the J end by 7 bases, with 18 bases between. Germline V CDR1 and CDR2: MDHEN, SYDVKM. The CDR3 loop is CASCPGGVIQPQHF. In DNA, the CDR3 is TGTGCCAGCTGCCCTGGGGGGGTAATACAGCCCCAGCATTTT.

The V and J genes are TRBV5-4 and TRBJ1-5; weak D call: TRBD1 (6 bases). Trimming removed 4 bases at V and 3 bases at J, with 14 bases between. Germline V gene data show CDR1 as SGHNT and CDR2 as YYREEE (reference sequence). There are 15 residues in the CDR3. CDR3: CASSPGVGANQPQHF. The CDR3, as DNA: TGTGCCAGCAGCCCGGGTGTGGGGGCCAATCAGCCCCAGCATTTT.